Listed here is a single T cell receptor beta chain. Its antigen is not identified. The sample originates from a study of cytomegalovirus exposure and HLA in healthy donors. Whole-study context: Within an early data release were about 85 million unique TCRs drawn from HLA-typed donors.

Study conclusions and caveats: As a later analysis showed, a missense DCLRE1C variant was linked to trimming of TCR beta V- and J-genes. Equally common other TCR beta chains were less clonally expanded than HLA-associated ones, a later analysis found. Reported results showed that the classifier diagnosed cytomegalovirus status with high specificity and sensitivity.

Germline V CDR1 and CDR2: SNHLY, FYNNEI. Losses at the gene ends were 5 bases for V and 12 bases for J; bases not matched to a gene: 13. The CDR3 extends over 13 amino acids. The PCR ran on 60 Vbeta and 13 Jbeta primers. Generated by immunoSEQ multiplex PCR, the TCRdb table keeps only in-frame clones and is missing some. The repertoire includes roughly 250,000 clones, over 70% of them detected once, and more than 0.3% sits in the top ten. The material sequenced was PBMCs. The receptor comes from a girl under 10 years old in good health and CMV-seronegative. V and J are TRBV2 and TRBJ2-7, with TRBD1 matching 7 bases. Here the CDR3 reads CASSSDITGAVYF. The CDR3 DNA follows: TGTGCCAGCAGTTCAGACATAACAGGGGCCGTGTACTTC. Based on the CDR3 plus reference TRBV2 and TRBJ2-7, the full variable domain is EPEVTQTPSHQVTQMGQEVILRCVPISNHLYFYWYRQILGQKVEFLVSFYNNEISEKSEIFDDQFSVERPDGSNFTLKIRSTKLEDSAMYFCASSSDITGAVYFGPGTRLTVT.